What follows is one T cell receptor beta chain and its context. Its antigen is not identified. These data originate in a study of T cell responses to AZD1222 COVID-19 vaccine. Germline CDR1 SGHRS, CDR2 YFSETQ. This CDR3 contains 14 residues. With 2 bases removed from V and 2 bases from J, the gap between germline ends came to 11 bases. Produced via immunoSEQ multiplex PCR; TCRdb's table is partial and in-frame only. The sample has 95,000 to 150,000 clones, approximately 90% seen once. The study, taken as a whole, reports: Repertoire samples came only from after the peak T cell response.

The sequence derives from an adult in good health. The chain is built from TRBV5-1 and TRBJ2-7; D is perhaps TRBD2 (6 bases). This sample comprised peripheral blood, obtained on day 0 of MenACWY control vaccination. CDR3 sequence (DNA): TGCGCCAGCAGCTTCGGGACTGAAACCTACGAGCAGTACTTC. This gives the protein CASSFGTETYEQYF.